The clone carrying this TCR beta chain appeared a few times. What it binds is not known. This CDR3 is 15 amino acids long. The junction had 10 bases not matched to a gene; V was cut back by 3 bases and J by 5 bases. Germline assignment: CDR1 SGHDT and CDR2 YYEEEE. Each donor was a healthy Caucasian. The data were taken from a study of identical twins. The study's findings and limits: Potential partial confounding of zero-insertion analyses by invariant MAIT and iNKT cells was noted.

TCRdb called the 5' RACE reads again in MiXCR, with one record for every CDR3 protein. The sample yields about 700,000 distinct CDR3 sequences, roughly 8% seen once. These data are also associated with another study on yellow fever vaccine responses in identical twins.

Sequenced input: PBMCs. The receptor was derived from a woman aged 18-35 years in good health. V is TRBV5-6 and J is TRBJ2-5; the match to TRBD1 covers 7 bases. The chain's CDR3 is CASSSLTTGWETQYF. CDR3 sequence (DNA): TGTGCCAGCAGCTCACTTACGACAGGGTGGGAGACCCAGTACTTC.